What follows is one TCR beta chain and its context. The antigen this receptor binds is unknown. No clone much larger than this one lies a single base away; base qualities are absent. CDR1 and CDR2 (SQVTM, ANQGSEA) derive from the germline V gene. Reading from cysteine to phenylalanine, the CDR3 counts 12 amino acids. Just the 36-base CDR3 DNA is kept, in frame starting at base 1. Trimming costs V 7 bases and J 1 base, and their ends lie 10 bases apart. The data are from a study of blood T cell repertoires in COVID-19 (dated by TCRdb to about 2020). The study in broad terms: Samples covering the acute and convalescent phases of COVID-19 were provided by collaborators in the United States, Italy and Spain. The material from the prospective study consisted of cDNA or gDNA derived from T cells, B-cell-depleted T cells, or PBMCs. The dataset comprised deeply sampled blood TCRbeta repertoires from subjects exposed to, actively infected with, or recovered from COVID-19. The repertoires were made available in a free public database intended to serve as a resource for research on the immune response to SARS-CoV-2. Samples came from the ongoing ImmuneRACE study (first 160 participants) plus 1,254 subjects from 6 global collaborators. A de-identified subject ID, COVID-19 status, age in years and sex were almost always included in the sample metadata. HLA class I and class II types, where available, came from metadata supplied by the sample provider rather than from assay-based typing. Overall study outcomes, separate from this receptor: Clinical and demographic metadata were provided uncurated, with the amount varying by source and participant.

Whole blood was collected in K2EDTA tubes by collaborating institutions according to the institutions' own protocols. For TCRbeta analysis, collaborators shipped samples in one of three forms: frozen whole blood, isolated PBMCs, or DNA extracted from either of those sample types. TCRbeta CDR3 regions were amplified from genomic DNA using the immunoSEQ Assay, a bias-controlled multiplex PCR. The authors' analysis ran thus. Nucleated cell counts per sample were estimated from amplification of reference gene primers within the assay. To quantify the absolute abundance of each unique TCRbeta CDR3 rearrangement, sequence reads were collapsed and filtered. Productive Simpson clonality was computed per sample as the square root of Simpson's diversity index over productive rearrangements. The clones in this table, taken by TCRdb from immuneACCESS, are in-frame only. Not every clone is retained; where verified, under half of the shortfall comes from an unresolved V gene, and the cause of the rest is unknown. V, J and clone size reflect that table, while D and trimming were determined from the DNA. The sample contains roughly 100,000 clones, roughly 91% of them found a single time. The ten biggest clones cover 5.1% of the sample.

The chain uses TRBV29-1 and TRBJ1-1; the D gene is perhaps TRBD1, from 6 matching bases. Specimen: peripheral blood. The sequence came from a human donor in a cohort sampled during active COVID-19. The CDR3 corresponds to CSAGARNTEAFF. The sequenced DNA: TGCAGCGCGGGGGCCCGGAACACTGAAGCTTTCTTT. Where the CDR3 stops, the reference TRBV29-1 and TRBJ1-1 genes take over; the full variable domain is SAVISQKPSRDICQRGTSLTIQCQVDSQVTMMFWYRQQPGQSLTLIATANQGSEATYESGFVIDKFPISRPNLTFSTLTVSNMSPEDSSIYLCSAGARNTEAFFGQGTRLTVV.